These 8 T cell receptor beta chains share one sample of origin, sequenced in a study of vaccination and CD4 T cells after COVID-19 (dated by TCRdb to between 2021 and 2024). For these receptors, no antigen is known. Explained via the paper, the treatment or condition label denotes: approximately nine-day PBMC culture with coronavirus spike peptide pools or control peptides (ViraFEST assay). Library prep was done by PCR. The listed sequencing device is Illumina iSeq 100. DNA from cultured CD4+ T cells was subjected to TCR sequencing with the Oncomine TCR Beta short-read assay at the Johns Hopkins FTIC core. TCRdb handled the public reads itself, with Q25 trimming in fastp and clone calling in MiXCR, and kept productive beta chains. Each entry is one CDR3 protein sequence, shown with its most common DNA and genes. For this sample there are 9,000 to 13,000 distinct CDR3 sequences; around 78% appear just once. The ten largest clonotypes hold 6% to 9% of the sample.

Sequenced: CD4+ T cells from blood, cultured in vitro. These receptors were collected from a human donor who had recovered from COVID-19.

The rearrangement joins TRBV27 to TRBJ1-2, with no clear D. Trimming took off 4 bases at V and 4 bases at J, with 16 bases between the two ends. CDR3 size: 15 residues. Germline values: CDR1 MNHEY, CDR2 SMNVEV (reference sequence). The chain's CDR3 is CASSSRWAPGYGYTF. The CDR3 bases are TGTGCCAGCAGTTCCCGATGGGCCCCGGGCTATGGCTACACCTTC.

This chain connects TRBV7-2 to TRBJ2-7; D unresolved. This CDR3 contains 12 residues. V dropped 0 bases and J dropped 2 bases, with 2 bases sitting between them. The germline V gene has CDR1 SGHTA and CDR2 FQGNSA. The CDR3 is CASSLAPYEQYF. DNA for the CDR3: TGTGCCAGCAGCTTAGCCCCCTACGAGCAGTACTTC.

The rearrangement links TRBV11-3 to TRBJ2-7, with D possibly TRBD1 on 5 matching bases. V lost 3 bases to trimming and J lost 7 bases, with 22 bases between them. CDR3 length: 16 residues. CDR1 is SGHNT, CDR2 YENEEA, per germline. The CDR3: CASSFSPPGQGGEQYF. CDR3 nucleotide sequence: TGTGCCAGCAGCTTTAGCCCCCCAGGTCAGGGCGGAGAGCAGTACTTC.

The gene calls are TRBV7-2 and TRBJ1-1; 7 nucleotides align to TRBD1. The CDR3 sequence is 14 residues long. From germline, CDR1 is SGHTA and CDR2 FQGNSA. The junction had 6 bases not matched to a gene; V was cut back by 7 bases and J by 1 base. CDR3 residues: CASIRNRGNTEAFF. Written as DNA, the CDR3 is TGTGCCAGCATTAGGAACAGGGGGAACACTGAAGCTTTCTTT.

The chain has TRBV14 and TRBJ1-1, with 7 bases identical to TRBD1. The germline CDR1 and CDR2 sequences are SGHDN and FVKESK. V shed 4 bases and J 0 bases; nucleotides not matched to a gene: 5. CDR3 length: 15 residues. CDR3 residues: CASSPRTGLNTEAFF. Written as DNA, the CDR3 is TGTGCCAGCAGCCCCCGGACAGGCCTGAACACTGAAGCTTTCTTT.

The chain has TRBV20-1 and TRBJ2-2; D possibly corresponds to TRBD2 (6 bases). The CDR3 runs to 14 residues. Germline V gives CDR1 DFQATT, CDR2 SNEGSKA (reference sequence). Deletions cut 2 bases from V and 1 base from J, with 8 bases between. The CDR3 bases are TGCAGTGCTAGATGGCGGGGGAACACCGGGGAGCTGTTTTTT. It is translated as CSARWRGNTGELFF.

The CDR3 is CASSPGGSPLHF. In nucleotides, the CDR3 is TGTGCCAGCAGCCCGGGGGGATCACCCCTCCACTTT. The chain recombines TRBV5-5 with TRBJ1-6; TRBD1 might be the D (5 bases). Germline CDR1 is SGHKS and CDR2 is YYEKEE (reference sequence). The CDR3 spans 12 residues. Between the trimmed V and J ends, which lost 4 bases and 10 bases, there was a span of 9 bases.

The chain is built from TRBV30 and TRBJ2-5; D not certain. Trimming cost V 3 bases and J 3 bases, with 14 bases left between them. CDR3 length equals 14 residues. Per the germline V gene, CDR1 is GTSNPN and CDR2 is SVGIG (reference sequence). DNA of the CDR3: TGTGCCTGGAGCGCCTCACCGGGTGAAGAGACCCAGTACTTC. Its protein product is CAWSASPGEETQYF.